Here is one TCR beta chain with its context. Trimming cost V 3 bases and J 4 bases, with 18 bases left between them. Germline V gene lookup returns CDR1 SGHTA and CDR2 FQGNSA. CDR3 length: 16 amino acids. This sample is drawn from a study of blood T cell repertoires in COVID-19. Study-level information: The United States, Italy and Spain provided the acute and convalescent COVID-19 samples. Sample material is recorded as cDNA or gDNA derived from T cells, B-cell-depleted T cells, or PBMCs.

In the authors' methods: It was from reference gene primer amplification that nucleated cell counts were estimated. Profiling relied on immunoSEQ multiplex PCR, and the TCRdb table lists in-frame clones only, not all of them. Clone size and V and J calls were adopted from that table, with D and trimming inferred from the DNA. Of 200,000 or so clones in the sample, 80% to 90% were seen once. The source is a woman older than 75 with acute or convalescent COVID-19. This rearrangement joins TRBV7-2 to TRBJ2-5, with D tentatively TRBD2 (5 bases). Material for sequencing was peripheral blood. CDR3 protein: CASSFGGPGVGETQYF. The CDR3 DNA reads TGTGCCAGCAGCTTCGGCGGGCCTGGGGTAGGAGAGACCCAGTACTTC.